This T cell receptor (beta chain) emerged from a study of T-cell reconstitution after alpha-beta-depleted transplantation in children. Preparation of the TCRbeta library used unique molecular identifiers. From the PCR reads, TCRdb called clonotypes with MiXCR, one entry per CDR3 protein. The sample has fewer than 450,000 distinct CDR3 sequences; roughly 15% are singletons. The ends were cut back, 2 bases at V and 1 base at J, with 12 bases in the middle. Germline assignment: CDR1 DFQATT and CDR2 SNEGSKA (reference sequence). CDR3 size: 16 residues. The rearrangement joins TRBV20-1 to TRBJ2-6, with D tentatively TRBD1 (8 bases). This TCR was recovered from a male patient between 2 and 10 years old who had a stem cell transplant for acute lymphoblastic leukemia, so the T cells may come from the graft donor. This material consisted of PBMCs, mostly from graft donor cells, taken 360 days after TCRalphabeta/CD19-depleted stem cell transplant. The CDR3 DNA sequence: TGCAGTGCTAGAAACAGGGGGGGTTCTGGGGCCAACGTCCTGACTTTC. This translates into CSARNRGGSGANVLTF.